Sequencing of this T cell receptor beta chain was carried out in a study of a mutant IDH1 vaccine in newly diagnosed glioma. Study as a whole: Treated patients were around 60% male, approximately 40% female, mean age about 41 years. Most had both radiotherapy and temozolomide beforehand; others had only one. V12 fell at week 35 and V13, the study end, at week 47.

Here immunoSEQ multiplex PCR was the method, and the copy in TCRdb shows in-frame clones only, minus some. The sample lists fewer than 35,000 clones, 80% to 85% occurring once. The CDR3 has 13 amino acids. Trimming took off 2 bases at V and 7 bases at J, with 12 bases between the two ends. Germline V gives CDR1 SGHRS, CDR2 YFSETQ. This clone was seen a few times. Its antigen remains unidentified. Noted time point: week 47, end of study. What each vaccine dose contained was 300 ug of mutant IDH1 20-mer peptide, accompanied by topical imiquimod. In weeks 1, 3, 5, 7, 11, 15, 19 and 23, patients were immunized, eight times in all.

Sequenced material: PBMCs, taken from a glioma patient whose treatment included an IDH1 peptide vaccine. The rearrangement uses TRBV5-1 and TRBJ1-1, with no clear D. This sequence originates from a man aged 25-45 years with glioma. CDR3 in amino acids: CASSLAGAREAFF. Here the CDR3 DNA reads TGCGCCAGCAGCTTAGCCGGAGCCCGTGAAGCTTTCTTT.